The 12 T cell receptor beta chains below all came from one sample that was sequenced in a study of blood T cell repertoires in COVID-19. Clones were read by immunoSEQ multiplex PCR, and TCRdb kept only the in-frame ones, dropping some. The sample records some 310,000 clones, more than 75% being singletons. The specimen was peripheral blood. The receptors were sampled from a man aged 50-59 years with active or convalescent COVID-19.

The CDR3 DNA sequence: TGTGCCAGCGCGGACTCGAGCTCTGGAAACACCATATATTTT. This translates into CASADSSSGNTIYF. The chain couples TRBV28 to TRBJ1-3; no firm D call. Looked up from germline, CDR1 is MDHEN and CDR2 is SYDVKM. V lost 8 bases, J lost 0 bases, and 11 bases lay in between. This CDR3 has 14 residues.

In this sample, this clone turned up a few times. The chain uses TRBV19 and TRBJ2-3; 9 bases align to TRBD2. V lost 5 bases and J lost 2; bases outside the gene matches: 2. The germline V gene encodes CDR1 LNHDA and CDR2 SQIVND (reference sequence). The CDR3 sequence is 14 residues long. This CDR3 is CASSRTSATDTQYF. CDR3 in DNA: TGTGCCAGTAGTCGGACTAGCGCCACAGATACGCAGTATTTT.

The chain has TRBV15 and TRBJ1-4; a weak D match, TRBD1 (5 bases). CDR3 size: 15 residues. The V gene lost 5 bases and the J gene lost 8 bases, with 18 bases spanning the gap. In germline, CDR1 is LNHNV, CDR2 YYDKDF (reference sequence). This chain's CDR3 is CATSGGTGDQEKLFF. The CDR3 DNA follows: TGTGCCACCAGCGGGGGGACGGGGGATCAGGAAAAACTGTTTTTT.

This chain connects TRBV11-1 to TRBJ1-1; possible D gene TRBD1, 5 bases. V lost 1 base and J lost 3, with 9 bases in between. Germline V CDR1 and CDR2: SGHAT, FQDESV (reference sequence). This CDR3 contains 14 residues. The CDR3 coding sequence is TGTGCCAGCAGCTTAGTTGGGGGGTACACTGAAGCTTTCTTT. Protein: CASSLVGGYTEAFF.

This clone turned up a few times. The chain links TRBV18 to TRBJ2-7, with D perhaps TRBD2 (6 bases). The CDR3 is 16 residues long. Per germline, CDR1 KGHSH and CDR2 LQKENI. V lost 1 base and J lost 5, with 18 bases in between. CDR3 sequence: CASSPQSRENGHEQYF. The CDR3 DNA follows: TGTGCCAGCTCACCACAATCACGGGAGAACGGACACGAGCAGTACTTC.

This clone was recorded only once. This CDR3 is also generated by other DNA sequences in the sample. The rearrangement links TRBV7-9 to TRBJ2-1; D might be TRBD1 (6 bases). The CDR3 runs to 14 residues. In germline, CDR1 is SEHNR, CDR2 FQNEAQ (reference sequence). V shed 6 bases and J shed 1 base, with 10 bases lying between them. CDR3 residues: CASSFGQSYNEQFF. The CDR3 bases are TGTGCCAGCAGTTTTGGACAGTCCTACAATGAGCAGTTCTTC. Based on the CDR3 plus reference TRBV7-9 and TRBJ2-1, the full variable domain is DTGVSQNPRHKITKRGQNVTFRCDPISEHNRLYWYRQTLGQGPEFLTYFQNEAQLEKSRLLSDRFSAERPKGSFSTLEIQRTEQGDSAMYLCASSFGQSYNEQFFGPGTRLTVL.

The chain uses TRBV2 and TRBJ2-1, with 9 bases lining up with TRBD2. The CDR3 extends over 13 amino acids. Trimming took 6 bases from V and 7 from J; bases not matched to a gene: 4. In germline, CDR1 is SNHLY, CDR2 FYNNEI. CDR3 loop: CASSRLAENEQFF. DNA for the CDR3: TGTGCCAGCAGCCGACTAGCGGAAAATGAGCAGTTCTTC. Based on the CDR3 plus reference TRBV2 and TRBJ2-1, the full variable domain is EPEVTQTPSHQVTQMGQEVILRCVPISNHLYFYWYRQILGQKVEFLVSFYNNEISEKSEIFDDQFSVERPDGSNFTLKIRSTKLEDSAMYFCASSRLAENEQFFGPGTRLTVL.

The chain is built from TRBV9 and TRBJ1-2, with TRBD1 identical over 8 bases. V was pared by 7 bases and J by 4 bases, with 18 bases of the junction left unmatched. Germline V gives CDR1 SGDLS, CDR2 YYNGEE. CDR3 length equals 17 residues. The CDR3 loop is CASPGPGGGERSYGYTF. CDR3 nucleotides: TGTGCCAGCCCCGGACCAGGGGGCGGTGAAAGGAGCTATGGCTACACCTTC.

In DNA, the CDR3 is TGCGCCAGCAGTGAAAGTTGGGCTAATACAGATACGCAGTATTTT. It is translated as CASSESWANTDTQYF. The gene calls are TRBV10-2 and TRBJ2-3; D remains unclear. This CDR3 is built from 15 residues. Germline CDR1 reads WSHSY; CDR2 reads SAAADI. V was pared by 3 bases and J by 3 bases, with 13 bases between.

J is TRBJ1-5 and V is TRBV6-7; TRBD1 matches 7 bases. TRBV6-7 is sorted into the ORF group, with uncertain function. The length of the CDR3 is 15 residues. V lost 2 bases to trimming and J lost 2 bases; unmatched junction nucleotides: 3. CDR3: CASSYPGQRNQPQHF. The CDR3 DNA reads TGTGCCAGCAGTTACCCGGGACAGCGCAATCAGCCCCAGCATTTT.

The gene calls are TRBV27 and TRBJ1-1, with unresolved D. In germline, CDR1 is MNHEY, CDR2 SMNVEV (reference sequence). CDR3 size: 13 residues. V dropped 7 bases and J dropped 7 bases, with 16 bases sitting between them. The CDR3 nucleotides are TGTGCCAGCATCCCCAGCGGTGCTCTTGAAGCTTTCTTT. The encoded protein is CASIPSGALEAFF.

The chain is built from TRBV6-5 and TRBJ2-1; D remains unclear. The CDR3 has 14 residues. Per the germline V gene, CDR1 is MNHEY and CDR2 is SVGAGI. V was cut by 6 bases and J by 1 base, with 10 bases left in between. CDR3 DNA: TGTGCCAGCAGCGTAGCACCGTCCTACAATGAGCAGTTCTTC. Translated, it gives CASSVAPSYNEQFF.